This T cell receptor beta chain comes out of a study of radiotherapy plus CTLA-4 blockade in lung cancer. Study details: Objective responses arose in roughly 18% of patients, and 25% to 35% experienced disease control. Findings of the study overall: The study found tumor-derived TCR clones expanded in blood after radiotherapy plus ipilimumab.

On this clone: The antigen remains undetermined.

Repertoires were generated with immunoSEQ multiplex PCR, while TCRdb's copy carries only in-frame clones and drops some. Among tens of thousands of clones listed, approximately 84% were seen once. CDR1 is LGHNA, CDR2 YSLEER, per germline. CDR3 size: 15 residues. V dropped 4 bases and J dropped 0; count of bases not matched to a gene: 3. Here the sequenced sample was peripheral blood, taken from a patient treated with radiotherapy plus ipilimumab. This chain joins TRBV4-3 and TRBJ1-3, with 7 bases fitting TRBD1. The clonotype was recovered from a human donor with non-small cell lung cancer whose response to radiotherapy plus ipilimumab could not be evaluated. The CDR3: CASSLGTASGNTIYF. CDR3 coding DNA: TGCGCCAGCAGCCTCGGGACAGCCTCTGGAAACACCATATATTTT.